This TCR beta chain was sequenced during a study of blood T cells in healthy people across ages. The extraction recovered at least 5 micrograms of total RNA per sample. V lost 10 bases and J lost 0; bases outside the gene matches: 7. This CDR3 has 14 residues. CDR1 and CDR2 (germline): ENHRY, SYGVKD. A second PCR, run for 7 to 11 cycles, used a sample-barcoded 5' primer plus a J-beta primer mix. Every individual sample yielded 2.5 million or more paired-end reads (each containing CDR3). TCRdb reanalysed the 5' RACE reads using MiXCR and keeps one entry per CDR3 protein. The repertoire holds hundreds of thousands of distinct CDR3 sequences, with roughly three fifths as singletons.

The chain uses TRBV10-3 and TRBJ2-3; 7 bases align to TRBD1. This clonotype was obtained from a man aged 35 to 55 in good health. The sequencing input was blood. The CDR3 here is CASMTGPSTDTQYF. Written as DNA, the CDR3 is TGTGCCAGCATGACAGGGCCCAGCACAGATACGCAGTATTTT.